This passage covers 31 T cell receptor beta chains from one sample sequenced in a study of OX40 agonist ivuxolimab in advanced cancers. Here immunoSEQ multiplex PCR was the method, and the copy in TCRdb shows in-frame clones only, minus some. The repertoire includes some 34,000 clones, more than 75% of them detected once, and around 13% sits in the top ten. The input for sequencing was CD4+ or CD8+ T cells sorted from blood, taken in a trial of the OX40 agonist ivuxolimab. The source of these receptors is an adult with an advanced solid tumor such as melanoma, head and neck, liver or kidney cancer.

The chain carries TRBV13 and TRBJ2-3, with D perhaps given as TRBD1 or TRBD2 (5 bases each). V lost 4 bases to trimming and J lost 6 bases, with 14 bases between them. The CDR3 sequence is 14 residues long. CDR1 and CDR2 from the germline V gene are PRHDT and FYEKMQ (reference sequence). The CDR3 is CASSSGARIDTQYF. CDR3 in DNA: TGTGCCAGCAGCTCCGGGGCCCGGATTGATACGCAGTATTTT.

The chain combines TRBV9 with TRBJ2-7, with D perhaps TRBD2 (7 bases). Looked up from germline, CDR1 is SGDLS and CDR2 is YYNGEE. V lost 3 bases, J lost 1 base, and 14 bases lay in between. The CDR3 runs 15 residues. The CDR3 spells CASSEGGLASYEQYF. Here the CDR3 DNA reads TGTGCCAGCAGCGAGGGGGGGTTGGCGTCCTACGAGCAGTACTTC.

J is TRBJ2-7 and V is TRBV28; no reliable D call. Germline V gene lookup returns CDR1 MDHEN and CDR2 SYDVKM. The V and J ends lost 4 bases and 2 bases respectively, with 3 bases between them. The CDR3 extends over 11 amino acids. CDR3 coding DNA: TGTGCCAGCAGTTCTGCCTACGAGCAGTACTTC. This gives the protein CASSSAYEQYF.

The chain carries TRBV4-3 and TRBJ2-2, with TRBD2 matching 7 bases. With V trimmed by 3 bases and J by 4 bases, 2 bases remained unmatched. The CDR3 runs 14 residues. CDR1 is LGHNA, CDR2 YSLEER, per germline. For the CDR3, the DNA is TGCGCCAGCAGCCATGGGGGGGGCACCGGGGAGCTGTTTTTT. This gives the protein CASSHGGGTGELFF.

The chain employs TRBV15 and TRBJ2-3, with a possible D match to TRBD1 (5 bases). The CDR3 consists of 16 residues. The germline V gene encodes CDR1 LNHNV and CDR2 YYDKDF (reference sequence). V lost 5 bases, J lost 1 base, and 16 bases lay in between. CDR3 in amino acids: CATSSNWGPGTDTQYF. The DNA for the CDR3 is TGTGCCACCAGCTCCAATTGGGGCCCGGGCACAGATACGCAGTATTTT.

This clone is judged medium-sized (0.01 to 0.1%). V is TRBV18 and J is TRBJ2-1; no firm D call. The CDR3 is 12 amino acids. Between the trimmed V and J ends, which lost 2 bases and 4 bases, there was a span of 3 bases. Germline assignment: CDR1 KGHSH and CDR2 LQKENI. The CDR3 bases are TGTGCCAGCTCACCAGGTTACAATGAGCAGTTCTTC. Encoded protein: CASSPGYNEQFF.

A few counts support this clone. The genes are TRBV13 and TRBJ1-2, with TRBD1 matching 8 bases. The CDR3 runs 16 residues. Germline V lookup: CDR1 PRHDT, CDR2 FYEKMQ (reference sequence). V lost 1 base to trimming and J lost 6 bases; unmatched junction nucleotides: 10. The chain's CDR3 is CASSLARTGTLDGYTF. The CDR3 DNA reads TGTGCCAGCAGCTTAGCCAGGACAGGGACTTTGGATGGCTACACCTTC.

J is TRBJ2-5 and V is TRBV19; TRBD2 matches 10 bases. After removal of 3 bases from V and 5 bases from J, the junction contained 9 bases not matched to a gene. The CDR3 runs to 16 residues. The V gene's germline CDR1 is LNHDA and CDR2 SQIVND (reference sequence). This chain's CDR3 is CASSIGLAGVGETQYF. For the CDR3, the DNA is TGTGCCAGTAGTATTGGGCTAGCGGGAGTCGGGGAGACCCAGTACTTC.

The rearrangement joins TRBV4-1 to TRBJ2-1, with 10 bases that match TRBD2. Germline CDR1 MGHRA, CDR2 YSYEKL. The length of the CDR3 is 16 residues. V lost 0 bases, J lost 5 bases, and 4 bases stayed unmatched. CDR3 DNA sequence: TGCGCCAGCAGCCAAGAAACTAGCGGGACAAACAATGAGCAGTTCTTC. Protein sequence: CASSQETSGTNNEQFF.

The chain joins TRBV5-1 to TRBJ2-1; D is ambiguous. CDR3 length equals 12 residues. Germline loops: CDR1 SGHRS, CDR2 YFSETQ. V was cut by 7 bases and J by 3 bases, with 8 bases left in between. CDR3: CASRDRYNEQFF. DNA of the CDR3: TGCGCCAGCCGTGACCGCTACAATGAGCAGTTCTTC.

The CDR3 nucleotides are TGTGCCACCAGCAGACCCCCCGGGGAGTTTTCAGATACGCAGTATTTT. Translation gives CATSRPPGEFSDTQYF. The chain has TRBV15 and TRBJ2-3; a weak D match, TRBD2 (5 bases). CDR1 is LNHNV and CDR2 is YYDKDF in the germline V gene (reference sequence). The CDR3 has 16 residues. The V and J ends lost 2 bases and 4 bases respectively, with 16 bases between them.

This clone was observed once. DNA of the CDR3: TGTGCCAGCAGCGCATACAGGGGGGGCGACGAGCAGTACTTC. It encodes CASSAYRGGDEQYF. The chain joins TRBV9 to TRBJ2-7; D perhaps matches TRBD1 (8 bases). The V and J ends lost 3 bases and 5 bases respectively, with 15 bases between them. This CDR3 comprises 14 residues. Germline-derived CDR1 and CDR2 are SGDLS and YYNGEE.

CDR3 in DNA: TGTGCCAGCAGCTGGGGCGCGGGCTACGAGCAGTACTTC. The encoded protein is CASSWGAGYEQYF. This chain links TRBV6-5 with TRBJ2-7; D possibly uses TRBD1 or TRBD2 (5 bases each). The germline V gene has CDR1 MNHEY and CDR2 SVGAGI. Trimming pared 6 bases from V and 3 bases from J, leaving 12 bases between. The CDR3 loop spans 13 amino acids.

The table lists this clone with a count of one. The chain recombines TRBV2 with TRBJ2-7; tentative D call: TRBD1 (6 bases). This CDR3 region has 13 residues. Trimming removed 7 bases from V and 4 bases from J, with 14 bases in between. Germline-derived CDR1 and CDR2 are SNHLY and FYNNEI. CDR3 sequence: CASKARGEYEQYF. CDR3 DNA: TGTGCCAGCAAGGCCAGGGGAGAGTACGAGCAGTACTTC.

V gene TRBV11-2 combines with J gene TRBJ2-7; D possibly corresponds to TRBD2 (6 bases). Between the trimmed V and J ends, which lost 5 bases and 2 bases, there was a span of 16 bases. Germline CDR1 SGHAT, CDR2 FQNNGV. The CDR3 sequence is 15 residues long. The DNA of the CDR3 is TGTGCCAGCAGCGACCTAGCGTATTTAACCTACGAGCAGTACTTC. This gives the protein CASSDLAYLTYEQYF.

V gene TRBV29-1 combines with J gene TRBJ1-1; D unresolved. Germline V CDR1 and CDR2: SQVTM, ANQGSEA. The ends were cut back, 7 bases at V and 3 bases at J, with 12 bases in the middle. The CDR3 consists of 12 residues. The CDR3 region is CSANTGDTEAFF. The DNA for the CDR3 is TGCAGCGCAAACACGGGCGACACTGAAGCTTTCTTT.

This sequence joins TRBV4-3 and TRBJ2-2, with 10 bases fitting TRBD2. This CDR3 comprises 18 residues. V was pared by 0 bases and J by 7 bases, with 11 bases of the junction left unmatched. Germline assignment: CDR1 LGHNA and CDR2 YSLEER. The CDR3: CASSQDKAGGTNDGELFF. The CDR3 coding sequence is TGCGCCAGCAGCCAAGATAAAGCGGGAGGGACCAACGACGGGGAGCTGTTTTTT.

The chain joins TRBV27 to TRBJ2-1, with D maybe TRBD1 (6 bases). This CDR3 comprises 13 residues. V dropped 3 bases and J dropped 10 bases, with 13 bases sitting between them. From germline, CDR1 is MNHEY and CDR2 SMNVEV (reference sequence). The CDR3 bases are TGTGCCAGCAGTTTCTCCCCTGGGGGCGAGCAGTTCTTC. Protein product: CASSFSPGGEQFF.

This chain joins TRBV7-3 and TRBJ2-1, with TRBD2 matching over 7 bases. CDR1 is SGHTA, CDR2 FQGTGA, per germline. The trim removed 4 bases at V and 6 bases at J, leaving 9 bases unmatched. The CDR3 sequence is 15 residues long. The CDR3 DNA sequence: TGTGCCAGCAGCTCCGTGGGGGGGAGTTTCAATGAGCAGTTCTTC. This codes for CASSSVGGSFNEQFF.

This clone was found once. The J gene is TRBJ2-1, the V gene TRBV19; TRBD2 matches at 9 bases. Looked up from germline, CDR1 is LNHDA and CDR2 is SQIVND (reference sequence). The V and J ends lost 6 bases and 12 bases, in that order; junction bases with no gene match: 12. The CDR3 loop spans 14 amino acids. CDR3 nucleotides: TGTGCCAGTAGCGAGCGGGAGGCCGGGATGGGGCAGTTCTTC. This codes for CASSEREAGMGQFF.

The chain has TRBV4-2 and TRBJ1-5; tentatively, D is TRBD1 (6 bases). Germline V lookup: CDR1 LGHNA, CDR2 YNFKEQ. V lost 0 bases to trimming and J lost 3 bases, with 9 bases between them. The CDR3 is made up of 15 amino acids. This CDR3 is CASSQENRANQPQHF. As DNA, the CDR3 is TGTGCCAGCAGCCAAGAAAACAGGGCCAATCAGCCCCAGCATTTT.

The gene calls are TRBV5-6 and TRBJ2-2, with TRBD1 matching 7 bases. CDR1 is SGHDT and CDR2 is YYEEEE in the germline V gene. The length of the CDR3 is 16 residues. J lost 6 bases, V lost 4 bases, and 12 bases had no gene match. The DNA for the CDR3 is TGTGCCAGCAGCCCGGGGCACAGGGGTCTTTCCGGGGAGCTGTTTTTT. Translating gives CASSPGHRGLSGELFF. The full variable domain, completed using reference TRBV5-6 and TRBJ2-2, is DAGVTQSPTHLIKTRGQQVTLRCSPKSGHDTVSWYQQALGQGPQFIFQYYEEEERQRGNFPDRFSGHQFPNYSSELNVNALLLGDSALYLCASSPGHRGLSGELFFGEGSRLTVL.

The V and J genes are TRBV9 and TRBJ2-1; TRBD2 matches 9 bases. The CDR3 covers 16 residues. Germline V CDR1 and CDR2: SGDLS, YYNGEE. V dropped 4 bases and J dropped 3; count of bases not matched to a gene: 8. CDR3 DNA sequence: TGTGCCAGCAGCTCCGAGCGGGAGGCGTACTACAATGAGCAGTTCTTC. Translated: CASSSEREAYYNEQFF.

This sequence joins TRBV7-2 and TRBJ2-7, with 9 bases aligning to TRBD1. Germline V CDR1 and CDR2: SGHTA, FQGNSA. CDR3 length: 16 amino acids. With 5 bases clipped from V and 5 bases from J, the junction kept 13 bases outside the gene matches. The CDR3 is CASSLNSGTGYDEQYF. In DNA form, the CDR3 reads TGTGCCAGCAGCCTGAATTCCGGGACAGGGTATGACGAGCAGTACTTC.

V is TRBV5-6 and J is TRBJ1-5; TRBD1 matches at 11 bases. The CDR3 runs 15 residues. The trim removed 2 bases at V and 6 bases at J, leaving 4 bases unmatched. Germline values: CDR1 SGHDT, CDR2 YYEEEE. The CDR3 bases are TGTGCCAGCAGCTTAGGACAGGGGGCAGGTCAGCCCCAGCATTTT. As protein: CASSLGQGAGQPQHF.

V and J are TRBV27 and TRBJ1-2, with D possibly being TRBD1 (5 bases). Trimming shortened V by 3 bases and J by 4 bases, and 18 bases separated the two germline ends. The CDR3 totals 16 residues. Germline CDR1 MNHEY, CDR2 SMNVEV (reference sequence). The CDR3 here is CASSFLVGGSGYGYTF. The DNA for the CDR3 is TGTGCCAGCAGTTTCCTCGTCGGGGGTAGTGGCTATGGCTACACCTTC.

The V call is TRBV4-3, the J call TRBJ2-5; D is possibly TRBD1 or TRBD2 (5 bases each). Germline V gene lookup returns CDR1 LGHNA and CDR2 YSLEER. Trimming stripped 0 bases from V and 3 bases from J, with 14 bases between. The CDR3 length is 16 residues. CDR3 sequence (DNA): TGCGCCAGCAGCCAAGATGGTGGGGGAGTGGAAGAGACCCAGTACTTC. Translation: CASSQDGGGVEETQYF.

The chain has TRBV7-9 and TRBJ2-3, with 10 bases fitting TRBD2. CDR3 length equals 19 residues. Germline assignment: CDR1 SEHNR and CDR2 FQNEAQ (reference sequence). V trimming: 5 bases; J trimming: 2 bases; junction bases outside the gene matches: 16. The CDR3 loop is CASSPAASGRVRYTDTQYF. CDR3 DNA: TGTGCCAGCAGCCCAGCGGCTAGCGGGAGAGTGCGGTACACAGATACGCAGTATTTT.

The genes are TRBV6-6 and TRBJ2-5; 12 positions agree with TRBD1. The J call is in doubt because the DNA end fits TRBJ2-7 better. Germline CDR1 and CDR2: MNHNY and SVGAGI (reference sequence). This CDR3 region has 15 residues. The CDR3 coding sequence is TGTGCCAGCAGTTCCGGGACAGGGGGCGAGTACGAGCAGTACTTC. Its protein product is CASSSGTGGEYEQYF.

This rearrangement joins TRBV10-1 to TRBJ1-5; D might be TRBD1 (6 bases). Trimming pared 10 bases from V and 8 bases from J, leaving 18 bases between. Germline V gene lookup returns CDR1 WNHNN and CDR2 SYGVQD (reference sequence). This CDR3 is 13 amino acids long. The CDR3 DNA follows: TGCGCCATCATTCAGGGGATGATCAAGCCCCAGCATTTT. It encodes CAIIQGMIKPQHF.

The chain uses TRBV19 and TRBJ2-1, with 8 bases identical to TRBD1. Per the germline V gene, CDR1 is LNHDA and CDR2 is SQIVND (reference sequence). The CDR3 spans 12 residues. Germline trimming cut 11 bases from V and 5 bases from J; bases unmatched to any gene: 5. As DNA, the CDR3 is TGTGCCTCCCAACAGGGGGACAATGAGCAGTTCTTC. This codes for CASQQGDNEQFF. The full variable domain, with the rest looked up from reference TRBV19 and TRBJ2-1, is DGGITQSPKYLFRKEGQNVTLSCEQNLNHDAMYWYRQDPGQGLRLIYYSQIVNDFQKGDIAEGYSVSREKKESFPLTVTSAQKNPTAFYLCASQQGDNEQFFGPGTRLTVL.